This T cell receptor beta chain stems from a study of control samples from healthy donors and cancer patients. Profiling relied on immunoSEQ multiplex PCR, and the TCRdb table lists in-frame clones only, not all of them. The table includes roughly 9,200 clones, around nine tenths detected once. This CDR3 has 14 residues. Trimming left V 4 bases short and J 4 bases short, with 14 bases between. Germline V lookup: CDR1 SGHRS, CDR2 YFSETQ. This TCR came from a man aged 55 to 70 with colorectal cancer. The V call is TRBV5-1, the J call TRBJ1-1; no clear D gene. Sequencing was done on a sample of PBMCs. CDR3 residues: CASSLWTRSTEAFF. The CDR3 DNA follows: TGCGCCAGCAGCCTATGGACCAGGTCCACTGAAGCTTTCTTT.